This paragraph covers one T cell receptor beta chain sequence. This sample was included in a study of control samples from healthy donors and cancer patients. Only in-frame clones appear in the TCRdb table, and some are missing; sequencing was by immunoSEQ multiplex PCR. The table has approximately 230,000 clones, about 80% seen once. Germline lookup yields CDR1 MNHNY and CDR2 SVGAGI (reference sequence). The CDR3 is made up of 13 amino acids. The V and J ends lost 4 bases and 8 bases respectively, with 12 bases between them. The sample consisted of PBMCs. This TCR derives from a woman aged 55-69 years with lung cancer. This chain connects TRBV6-6 to TRBJ1-3; D not resolved. CDR3 residues: CASSSPAVDTIYF. Here the CDR3 DNA reads TGTGCCAGCAGTTCCCCCGCAGTTGACACCATATATTTT.